Listed here are 28 T cell receptor beta chains from one sample, sequenced in a study of T cells in severe cutaneous drug reactions. Sequenced patients had Stevens-Johnson syndrome or toxic epidermal necrolysis caused by carbamazepine. The iRepertoire multiplex PCR system with TCR subtype-specific primers built both bulk and single-cell libraries. TCRdb re-called the multiplex PCR reads, yielding one record per CDR3 amino acid sequence without DNA. The sample has approximately 3,800 distinct CDR3 sequences; the top ten hold 76%. The source material was PBMCs. The receptors here all came from a human donor with Stevens-Johnson syndrome, a severe cutaneous drug reaction.

The rearrangement uses TRBV14 and TRBJ1-4. The CDR3 length is 14 residues. Per the germline V gene, CDR1 is SGHDN and CDR2 is FVKESK. The CDR3 loop reads CASSPLGRPEKLFF.

V usage is TRBV19 and J usage is TRBJ1-1; TCRdb designates TRBD1, a call that cannot be tested without DNA. This CDR3 spans 13 amino acids. CDR1 LNHDA and CDR2 SQIVND come from the germline V gene (reference sequence). The CDR3 protein is CASSGRPRDEAFF.

This chain uses TRBV18 with TRBJ2-3; TCRdb outputs TRBD2, but without DNA this stays unchecked. Germline-derived CDR1 and CDR2 are KGHSH and LQKENI. The CDR3 runs 14 residues. CDR3 in amino acids: CASSQAGGTDTQYF.

The chain joins TRBV4-1 to TRBJ2-5. The CDR3 consists of 14 residues. CDR1 and CDR2 from the germline V gene are MGHRA and YSYEKL. CDR3 sequence reads: CASSQDFGGETQYF.

The rearrangement links TRBV20-1 to TRBJ2-2; TCRdb selects TRBD2, and the lack of DNA leaves this call unchecked. The germline V gene encodes CDR1 DFQATT and CDR2 SNEGSKA (reference sequence). There are 14 residues in the CDR3. This chain's CDR3 is CSARAGGNTGELFF.

The chain is built from TRBV19 and TRBJ1-5; checking the TCRdb D call of TRBD1 is not possible without DNA. Germline-derived CDR1 and CDR2 are LNHDA and SQIVND (reference sequence). There are 14 residues in the CDR3. The CDR3 sequence is CASRRGLGNQPQHF. Full variable domain (rest looked up from reference TRBV19 and TRBJ1-5): DGGITQSPKYLFRKEGQNVTLSCEQNLNHDAMYWYRQDPGQGLRLIYYSQIVNDFQKGDIAEGYSVSREKKESFPLTVTSAQKNPTAFYLCASRRGLGNQPQHFGDGTRLSIL.

V is TRBV24-1 and J is TRBJ2-2; the D call of TRBD1 rests on TCRdb alone, since no DNA is present to check it. The CDR3 length is 13 residues. Germline loops: CDR1 KGHDR, CDR2 SFDVKD. This CDR3 reads CATTTSGAGELFF.

The V gene is TRBV20-1, the J gene TRBJ2-7; TCRdb picks TRBD1, but there is no DNA to check that call. The germline gives CDR1 DFQATT, CDR2 SNEGSKA (reference sequence). The CDR3 length is 14 residues. The CDR3 loop reads CSAPTGEKGYEQYF.

The chain couples TRBV7-2 to TRBJ2-2; TCRdb lists TRBD2, though no DNA is available to test this call. Germline V gene lookup returns CDR1 SGHTA and CDR2 FQGNSA. The CDR3 is 14 amino acids. The CDR3: CASGREGNTGELFF.

The chain has TRBV7-9 and TRBJ2-4; without DNA, the TCRdb call of TRBD1 cannot be checked. The CDR3 length is 14 residues. Germline V gene data show CDR1 as SEHNR and CDR2 as FQNEAQ (reference sequence). This chain's CDR3 is CASRPGQGGNIQYF.

This clonotype is medium-sized by frequency. The chain carries TRBV10-3 and TRBJ2-1; checking the TCRdb D call of TRBD2 is not possible without DNA. Germline CDR1 and CDR2: ENHRY and SYGVKD. The CDR3 is made up of 17 amino acids. This CDR3 is CAIRPRLAESSYNEQFF.

The chain recombines TRBV19 with TRBJ2-1; the TCRdb D gene call, TRBD2, has no DNA to confirm it. CDR3 length: 15 residues. Germline loops: CDR1 LNHDA, CDR2 SQIVND (reference sequence). This CDR3 reads CASSLGLEGDLEQFF.

The V call is TRBV15, the J call TRBJ2-7. The germline V gene encodes CDR1 LNHNV and CDR2 YYDKDF (reference sequence). The CDR3 length is 14 residues. The CDR3 sequence: CATSRALVINEQYF.

Frequency places this clonotype as medium-sized. The CDR3 region is CASSPGDGGRNEQFF. The V call is TRBV28, the J call TRBJ2-1; the TCRdb D gene call, TRBD1, has no DNA to confirm it. The V gene's germline CDR1 is MDHEN and CDR2 SYDVKM. The CDR3 has 15 amino acids.

This chain joins TRBV9 and TRBJ2-1; TCRdb's D call of TRBD2 is untestable without DNA. This CDR3 comprises 13 residues. Germline V gives CDR1 SGDLS, CDR2 YYNGEE. The chain's CDR3 is CASSVGLANEQFF.

The genes are TRBV5-1 and TRBJ2-5. The germline gives CDR1 SGHRS, CDR2 YFSETQ. The length of the CDR3 is 13 residues. CDR3 in amino acids: CASSLGQQETQYF.

This chain uses TRBV7-9 with TRBJ2-7; TCRdb returns TRBD1, unconfirmable since there is no DNA. Looked up from germline, CDR1 is SEHNR and CDR2 is FQNEAQ (reference sequence). The CDR3 covers 18 residues. The CDR3 spells CASSLKAWEGDSLYEQYF.

The rearrangement links TRBV20-1 to TRBJ2-5; there is no DNA to check the TCRdb D call of TRBD1. CDR3 size: 12 residues. Per the germline V gene, CDR1 is DFQATT and CDR2 is SNEGSKA (reference sequence). Here the CDR3 reads CSGGTTEETQYF.

Measured by frequency, this clonotype is medium-sized. The chain joins TRBV11-2 to TRBJ2-4; the D gene TCRdb calls, TRBD1, cannot be checked with no DNA. Germline CDR1 reads SGHAT; CDR2 reads FQNNGV. This CDR3 region has 12 residues. The CDR3 sequence is CASSDGINIQYF.

The V gene is TRBV4-1, the J gene TRBJ2-5. The V gene's germline CDR1 is MGHRA and CDR2 YSYEKL. The CDR3 has 17 amino acids. The CDR3 sequence: CASSRDRGKLIQETQYF.

This chain uses TRBV25-1 with TRBJ1-5; TCRdb returns TRBD1, unconfirmable since there is no DNA. Germline values: CDR1 MGHDK, CDR2 SYGVNS. This CDR3 is built from 13 residues. The CDR3 loop reads CASRGTGNQPQHF.

The gene calls are TRBV10-3 and TRBJ2-3; TCRdb's D call, TRBD2, is unchecked because there is no DNA. The germline V gene encodes CDR1 ENHRY and CDR2 SYGVKD. The CDR3 loop spans 13 amino acids. The CDR3 loop reads CAIRGQATDTQYF.

The rearrangement links TRBV7-2 to TRBJ2-7. CDR1 is SGHTA and CDR2 is FQGNSA in the germline V gene. The length of the CDR3 is 14 residues. The CDR3 spells CASSLRPRSGEQYF.

The V call is TRBV4-1, the J call TRBJ1-1; TCRdb reports TRBD1, a call that lacks DNA to check it against. CDR1 is MGHRA, CDR2 YSYEKL, per germline. The CDR3 contains 14 residues. The CDR3 reads CASSLSGGNTEAFF.

The CDR3 is CSSRAAGFYNEQFF. The rearrangement joins TRBV29-1 to TRBJ2-1; TCRdb proposes TRBD2, but this gene call is untestable without DNA. The CDR3 contains 14 residues. The germline V gene has CDR1 SQVTM and CDR2 ANQGSEA.

The gene calls are TRBV20-1 and TRBJ1-1; TCRdb reports TRBD1, a call that lacks DNA to check it against. Germline CDR1 and CDR2: DFQATT and SNEGSKA (reference sequence). The CDR3 runs to 15 residues. The CDR3 loop is CSARDPDRENTEAFF.

This rearrangement joins TRBV7-9 to TRBJ2-7; TCRdb indicates TRBD1, and absent DNA this call remains unverified. The CDR3 covers 15 residues. Per the germline V gene, CDR1 is SEHNR and CDR2 is FQNEAQ (reference sequence). This chain's CDR3 is CASSLRGASSYEQYF.

In terms of frequency, this clonotype is medium-sized. The rearrangement joins TRBV2 to TRBJ1-5. CDR1 is SNHLY, CDR2 FYNNEI, per germline. This CDR3 comprises 15 residues. This CDR3 reads CASSERHFSNQPQHF.